This T cell receptor beta chain is from a study of cytotoxic CD8 clonotypes in ibrutinib-treated CLL listed by TCRdb under 2021. Regarding the complete study: The cohort included roughly 15 treatment-naive and about a dozen relapsed/refractory patients; around 18 were IGHV unmutated. Partial responses were observed in about 24 patients and complete responses in 2; after a median follow-up of roughly 72 months, remission was maintained in some 14 patients and progression was observed in approximately 12. Samples at response were collected after a median of approximately twelve months of treatment, with a range of roughly 6 to 40 months. On average, each sample had about 250,000 productive templates and approximately 100,000 productive rearrangements. Longitudinal samples were obtainable from about 30% of the 86 participants in the trial. Cryopreserved peripheral blood mononuclear cells were obtained before treatment, at response, and at either sustained remission or disease progression. Every remission and progressive disease sample was obtained while ibrutinib was still being received by the patients. Overall results and qualifications from the work: Baseline clonality exceeded that of age-matched healthy donors and correlated strongly with circulating CD8+ T-cell counts. At ibrutinib response clonality went up, during sustained remission it held steady, and at progression it dropped back toward baseline. Lymph node repertoires were not examined, and the timing of sampling was not matched between patients in sustained remission and those whose disease progressed. Public clonotypes were rare and either shrank or stayed stable during treatment, and the rise in clonality at ibrutinib response reflected expansion of private clonotypes.

About this clone itself: Its antigen is unknown. No per-base quality is available; no much larger clone lies one base away.

A MiSeq instrument was used for deep resolution sequencing, which targeted depths ranging from 1 in 1 million up to 1 in 200,000 T cells, with coverage averaging 10x for each clonotype. The immunoSEQ hsTCRB Kit was used to generate TCR beta libraries. From the authors' description of their analysis: ImmunoSEQ Data Assistant and ImmunoSEQ Analyzer were used for data analysis, and V, D and J genes were assigned according to IMGT definitions. Clonality, which ranges from 0 to 1, was calculated by subtracting the normalized Shannon entropy of productive rearrangement frequencies from one. Public clonotype analysis was restricted to overrepresented clonotypes comprising at least 0.05% of each patient's repertoire. Repertoires from about a dozen age-matched healthy donors in immuneACCESS were used as clonality controls. TCRdb obtained this table from immuneACCESS and retained in-frame rearrangements with V and J assigned. These tables miss some clones; where compared with another copy, unresolved V genes account for less than half of the shortfall, and the remainder is unexplained. Clone size and the V and J calls come from that table; the DNA yielded D and trimming. The table for this sample lists tens of thousands of clones; 65% to 70% of them were counted only once. The top ten hold 20% to 25% of the sample.

Reading the label with the study, this specimen's time point is: approximately 25 months on ibrutinib. For TCR beta library preparation, roughly 2 micrograms of genomic DNA were extracted from the cryopreserved PBMCs. Longitudinal blood samples from CLL patients receiving ibrutinib monotherapy were subjected to high-throughput TCR beta sequencing. The patients took part in an open-label, single-center phase 2 trial of ibrutinib monotherapy. The CDR1 and CDR2 encoded by the germline V gene (reference sequence) are LNHDA and SQIVND. Including cysteine and phenylalanine, the CDR3 has 15 amino acids. Left in the record is the CDR3 DNA by itself, 45 bases read in frame from the first base. Trimming at the junction amounts to 7 bases on V and 2 bases on J, and the germline ends lie 16 bases apart.

This TCR came from a human donor with chronic lymphocytic leukemia. This specimen consisted of PBMCs, obtained after 24 months of ibrutinib treatment. The sequence is built from TRBV19 and TRBJ2-3; TRBD2 is possibly the D segment (5 matching bases). The CDR3: CASIRSSGVTDTQYF. The DNA is as follows: TGTGCCAGTATACGGAGCTCCGGGGTCACAGATACGCAGTATTTT. Joined to the reference TRBV19 and TRBJ2-3 proteins, this CDR3 gives the full variable domain: DGGITQSPKYLFRKEGQNVTLSCEQNLNHDAMYWYRQDPGQGLRLIYYSQIVNDFQKGDIAEGYSVSREKKESFPLTVTSAQKNPTAFYLCASIRSSGVTDTQYFGPGTRLTVL.